Below are 14 T cell receptor beta chains sequenced from a single sample in a study of tumor and adjacent non-tumor tissue in lung cancer. The library came from three nested PCR rounds adapted from ARM-PCR protocols. TCRdb re-analysed the multiplex PCR reads in MiXCR, keeping a single row per CDR3 protein. The sample includes approximately 79,000 distinct CDR3 sequences, around 59% of them seen just once. This sample's RNA came from whole unsorted tissue. The specimen was lung tumor tissue. These receptors came from an older man with non-small cell lung cancer.

This chain joins TRBV10-3 and TRBJ1-1; unclear D gene. Looked up from germline, CDR1 is ENHRY and CDR2 is SYGVKD. The V end was cut by 6 bases, the J end by 5 bases, with 16 bases between. The length of the CDR3 is 14 residues. The CDR3 bases are TGTGCCATCAGGAAGAAGATGGGGTATACTGAAGCTTTCTTT. Amino acid sequence: CAIRKKMGYTEAFF.

Note on this clonotype: Since a much larger clone is just one base distant, this may be a read error. The chain uses TRBV2 and TRBJ2-1, with 7 bases aligning to TRBD2. Germline CDR1 SNHLY, CDR2 FYNNEI. The CDR3 is 15 residues long. Trimming took 4 bases from V and 2 from J; bases not matched to a gene: 5. This CDR3 is CASSGRGGPYNEQFF. In nucleotides, the CDR3 is TGTGCCAGCAGTGGGCGCGGGGGACCCTACAATGAGCAGTTCTTC. The full variable domain, completed using reference TRBV2 and TRBJ2-1, is EPEVTQTPSHQVTQMGQEVILRCVPISNHLYFYWYRQILGQKVEFLVSFYNNEISEKSEIFDDQFSVERPDGSNFTLKIRSTKLEDSAMYFCASSGRGGPYNEQFFGPGTRLTVL.

This clonotype appeared a single time. A read error is possible here, since a much larger clone lies one base away. CDR3 sequence reads: CASRLNPQVNQPQQF. The CDR3 DNA follows: TGCGCCAGCCGGCTTAATCCACAGGTCAATCAGCCCCAGCAGTTT. This chain joins TRBV5-1 and TRBJ1-5, with a tentative D call TRBD1 (5 bases). The CDR3 length is 15 residues. Germline V CDR1 and CDR2: SGHRS, YFSETQ.

About this clonotype: Since a much larger clone is just one base distant, this may be a read error. V is TRBV6-1 and J is TRBJ1-5, with 7 bases identical to TRBD1. Germline CDR1 MNHNS, CDR2 SASEGT. CDR3 length: 13 residues. CDR3 loop: CVSSPLTGEPQHF. The CDR3 DNA reads TGTGTCAGCAGTCCCCTTACAGGGGAGCCCCAGCATTTT.

To note about this clonotype: At one of its ends the junction is not consistent with the germline gene, which may arise from a read error. V is TRBV20-1 and J is TRBJ2-5; TRBD1 agrees at 10 bases. The CDR3 covers 13 residues. The V gene's germline CDR1 is DFQATT and CDR2 SNEGSKA (reference sequence). DNA for the CDR3: TGCAATGCTGTGACAGGGGGCGAAGAGACCCAGTACTTC. Its translation is CNAVTGGEETQYF.

This clonotype appeared many times. V usage is TRBV6-6 and J usage is TRBJ2-5; D remains unclear. The germline CDR1 and CDR2 sequences are MNHNY and SVGAGI (reference sequence). Trimming left V 1 base short and J 2 bases short, with 8 bases between. The CDR3 loop spans 14 amino acids. As DNA, the CDR3 is TGTGCCAGCAGTTACTTGATGGAGCAAGAGACCCAGTACTTC. Translating gives CASSYLMEQETQYF.

Many counts were recorded for this clonotype. V is TRBV5-5 and J is TRBJ2-4; 7 bases align to TRBD2. Germline values: CDR1 SGHKS, CDR2 YYEKEE (reference sequence). This CDR3 comprises 21 residues. Trimming at V came to 4 bases and at J to 0 bases, leaving 22 bases not matched to a gene. The CDR3 nucleotides read TGTGCCAGCAGCCCTCCACCACCGGGACTAACTACACCGCTAGCCAAAAACATTCAGTACTTC. Its protein product is CASSPPPPGLTTPLAKNIQYF.

In the case of this clonotype: This could be a read error, since a much larger clone is one nucleotide away. The V call is TRBV12-3 or TRBV12-4, the J call TRBJ2-5, with D maybe TRBD1 (6 bases). The V end was cut by 7 bases, the J end by 8 bases, with 26 bases between. The CDR3 is made up of 16 amino acids. The CDR3 sequence: CASTAQVAGDLRTQYF. CDR3 nucleotide sequence: TGTGCCAGCACCGCCCAGGTGGCAGGGGATCTACGAACCCAGTACTTC.

The sample holds a few counts of this clonotype. The chain combines TRBV20-1 with TRBJ2-7; D is unclear. CDR3 size: 13 residues. Between the trimmed V and J ends, which lost 1 base and 2 bases, there was a span of 9 bases. Germline V gene lookup returns CDR1 DFQATT and CDR2 SNEGSKA (reference sequence). CDR3 sequence: CSARGTATYEQYF. CDR3 in DNA: TGCAGTGCTAGAGGGACGGCTACCTACGAGCAGTACTTC.

The V gene is TRBV11-2, the J gene TRBJ1-3; TRBD1 is a possible D gene (6 bases). V was shortened by 5 bases and J by 12 bases, with 26 bases between the two germline ends. The CDR3 length is 16 residues. CDR1 and CDR2 (germline): SGHAT, FQNNGV. CDR3 DNA: TGTGCCAGCAGCCCTCTCCGCCAGGGGACCGGAAATATCATATATTTT. This translates into CASSPLRQGTGNIIYF. The complete variable domain, with remaining parts taken from reference TRBV11-2 and TRBJ1-3, reads EAGVAQSPRYKIIEKRQSVAFWCNPISGHATLYWYQQILGQGPKLLIQFQNNGVVDDSQLPKDRFSAERLKGVDSTLKIQPAKLEDSAVYLCASSPLRQGTGNIIYFGEGSWLTVV.

Here the CDR3 DNA reads TGCAGCGAGGGGGCTGGGACCGGGGAGCTGTTTTTT. Translating it yields CSEGAGTGELFF. The chain uses TRBV29-1 and TRBJ2-2; TRBD1 matches 7 bases. Germline lookup yields CDR1 SQVTM and CDR2 ANQGSEA. V shed 7 bases and J 5 bases; nucleotides not matched to a gene: 4. CDR3 length: 12 amino acids.

The table lists this clonotype with a count of one. One end of the junction varies from germline; a read error may be responsible. The chain uses TRBV4-2 and TRBJ2-2; 8 nucleotides align to TRBD2. Germline V gene sequence: CDR1 LGHNA, CDR2 YNFKEQ. The CDR3 consists of 16 residues. CDR3 in DNA: TGTGCCAGCAGCCAAGGCCCGGGGGGGAACATCGGGGAACTGTTTTTT. It encodes CASSQGPGGNIGELFF.

Notes on this clonotype: Being one base from a much bigger clone, this may be a read error. The rearrangement uses TRBV10-1 and TRBJ2-1; 8 bases line up with TRBD1. Germline-derived CDR1 and CDR2 are WNHNN and SYGVQD (reference sequence). The CDR3 covers 14 residues. In nucleotides, the CDR3 is TGCACCATCGCCGGGACAGGCCTCTACAATGAGCAGTTCTTC. Translation gives CTIAGTGLYNEQFF.

The V call is TRBV11-2, the J call TRBJ2-2; D uncertain. The length of the CDR3 is 15 residues. Germline V lookup: CDR1 SGHAT, CDR2 FQNNGV. V was clipped by 2 bases and J by 7 bases, with 14 bases between them. The CDR3 DNA reads as TGTGCCAGCAGCTTATTAAGGGCTAGTATCGGGGAGCTGTTTTTT. The encoded protein is CASSLLRASIGELFF.